The clone carrying this T cell receptor (beta chain) was counted a few times. The protocol was immunoSEQ multiplex PCR, while the TCRdb copy is restricted to in-frame clones and leaves out a portion. The sample holds some 97,000 clones; around 94% are singletons and the top ten take approximately 1.2%. This sample is drawn from a study of T cell changes during pregnancy in multiple sclerosis. Germline lookup yields CDR1 LNHDA and CDR2 SQIVND (reference sequence). V trimming: 5 bases; J trimming: 7 bases; junction bases outside the gene matches: 5. This CDR3 is 13 amino acids long. Sequences were derived from peripheral blood, sampled in the second trimester of pregnancy. The rearrangement joins TRBV19 to TRBJ2-1; TRBD1 agrees at 7 bases. The sequence was obtained from a female donor with multiple sclerosis, enrolled in a pregnancy study. The CDR3 nucleotides are TGTGCCAGTAGTCGGAAACAGGGGAATGAGCAGTTCTTC. Amino acid sequence: CASSRKQGNEQFF.